This TCR beta chain was sequenced in a study of low-dose radiotherapy and immunotherapy resistance in tumors. Study in general: Cohort 2 patients were irradiated with 1 Gy every two weeks, reaching 13 Gy over 26 weeks.

About this clonotype: A far bigger clonotype differs at one base, so this is likely a read error.

Covering alpha and beta chains, TRAV- and TRBV-specific primers were used for the first-strand cDNA. TCR amplification involved 20 PCR cycles with a constant-region primer and V-primer adapter. One entry per CDR3 protein results from TCRdb running MiXCR on the reads. This table has some 82,000 distinct CDR3 sequences, 15% to 20% appearing once. Time point in this sample: before trial treatment. Those eligible were patients bearing advanced solid tumors lacking tumor-infiltrating lymphocytes. V lost 9 bases to trimming and J lost 3 bases, with 17 bases between them. The CDR3 is made up of 14 amino acids.

This TCR was sampled from a male donor with prostate cancer. The source material was PBMCs, sampled before treatment. The chain is built from TRBV5-3 and TRBJ2-3; D possibly corresponds to TRBD1 (6 bases). TRBV5-3 is recorded as an ORF, its role being uncertain. CDR3 amino acids: CAISSTGLTDTQYF. CDR3 coding DNA: TGTGCCATCAGCTCGACAGGTCTGACAGATACGCAGTATTTT.